The present TCR beta chain was sequenced within a study of T cell responses to AZD1222 COVID-19 vaccine. Profiled with immunoSEQ multiplex PCR; TCRdb holds only in-frame clones, not every one. This table holds tens of thousands of clones, about 85% found once. The germline V gene encodes CDR1 SNHLY and CDR2 FYNNEI. The CDR3 has 14 residues. The V and J ends lost 6 bases and 0 bases respectively, with 11 bases between them. This clone appeared once. The sample here was peripheral blood, taken 28 days after the second AZD1222 dose. This clonotype originated in an adult who received the AZD1222 COVID-19 vaccine. This chain connects TRBV2 to TRBJ1-1, with D uncertain. CDR3 nucleotides: TGTGCCAGCAGCGGGCGACACCTGAACACTGAAGCTTTCTTT. Translated, it gives CASSGRHLNTEAFF.